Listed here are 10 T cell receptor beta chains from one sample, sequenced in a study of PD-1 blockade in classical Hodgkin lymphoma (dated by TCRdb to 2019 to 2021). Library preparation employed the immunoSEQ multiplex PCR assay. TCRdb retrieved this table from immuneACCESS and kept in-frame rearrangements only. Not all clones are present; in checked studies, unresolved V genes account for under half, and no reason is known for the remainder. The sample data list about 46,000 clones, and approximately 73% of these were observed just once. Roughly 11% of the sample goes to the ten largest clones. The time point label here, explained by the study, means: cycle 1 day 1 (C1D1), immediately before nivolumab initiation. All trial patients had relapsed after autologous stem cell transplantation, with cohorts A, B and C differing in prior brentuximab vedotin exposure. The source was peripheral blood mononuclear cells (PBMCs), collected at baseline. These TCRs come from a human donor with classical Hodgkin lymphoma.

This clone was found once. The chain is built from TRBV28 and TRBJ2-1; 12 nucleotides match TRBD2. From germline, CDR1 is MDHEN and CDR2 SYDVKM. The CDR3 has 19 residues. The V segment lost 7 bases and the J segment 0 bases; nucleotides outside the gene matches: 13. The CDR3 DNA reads TGTGCCAGCATAGGGACTAGCGGGTGGCGGAAGAGCTCCTACAATGAGCAGTTCTTC. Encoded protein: CASIGTSGWRKSSYNEQFF.

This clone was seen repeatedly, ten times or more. The DNA of the CDR3 is TGTGCCAGCAGCGGCAACCGGGACTCGGGGTACTTC. It is translated as CASSGNRDSGYF. The genes are TRBV6-1 and TRBJ2-7, with D maybe TRBD2 (6 bases). Between the trimmed V and J ends, which lost 6 bases and 12 bases, there was a span of 18 bases. In germline, CDR1 is MNHNS, CDR2 SASEGT. This CDR3 contains 12 residues.

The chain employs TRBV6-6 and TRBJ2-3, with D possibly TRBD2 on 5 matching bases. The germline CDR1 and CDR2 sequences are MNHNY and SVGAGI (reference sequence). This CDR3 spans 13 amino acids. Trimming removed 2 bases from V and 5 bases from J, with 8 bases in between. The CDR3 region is CASSYQLEDTQYF. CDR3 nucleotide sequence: TGTGCCAGCAGTTACCAACTAGAAGATACGCAGTATTTT.

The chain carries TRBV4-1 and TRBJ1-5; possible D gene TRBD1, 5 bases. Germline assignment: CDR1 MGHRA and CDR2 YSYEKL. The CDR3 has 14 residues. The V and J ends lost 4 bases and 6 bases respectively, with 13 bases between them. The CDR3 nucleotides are TGCGCCAGCAGCCGGGACCTCTTCGGTCAGCCCCAGCATTTT. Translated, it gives CASSRDLFGQPQHF.

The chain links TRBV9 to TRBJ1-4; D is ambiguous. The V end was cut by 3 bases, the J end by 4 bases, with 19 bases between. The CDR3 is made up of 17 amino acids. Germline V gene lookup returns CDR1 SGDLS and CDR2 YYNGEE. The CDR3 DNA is TGTGCCAGCAGCGCGACGGGTGCACCGTGGGGTAATGAAAAACTGTTTTTT. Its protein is CASSATGAPWGNEKLFF.

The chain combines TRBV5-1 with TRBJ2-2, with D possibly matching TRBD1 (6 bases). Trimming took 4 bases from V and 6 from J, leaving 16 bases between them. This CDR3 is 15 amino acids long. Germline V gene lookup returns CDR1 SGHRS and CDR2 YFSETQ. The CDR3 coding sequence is TGCGCCAGCAGCGATAAGGGGGAGTGGGCCGGGGAGCTGTTTTTT. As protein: CASSDKGEWAGELFF.

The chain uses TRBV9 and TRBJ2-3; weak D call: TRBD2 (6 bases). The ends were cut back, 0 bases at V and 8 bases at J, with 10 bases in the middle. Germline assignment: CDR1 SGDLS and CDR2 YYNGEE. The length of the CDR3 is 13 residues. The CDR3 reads CASSVVTGGTQYF. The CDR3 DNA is TGTGCCAGCAGCGTAGTGACCGGGGGTACGCAGTATTTT.

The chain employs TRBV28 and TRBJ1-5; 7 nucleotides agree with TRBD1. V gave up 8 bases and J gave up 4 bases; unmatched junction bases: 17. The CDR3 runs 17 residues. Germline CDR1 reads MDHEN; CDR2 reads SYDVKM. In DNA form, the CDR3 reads TGTGCCAGCGCTCCGGTGGGGGCCAGGGGGGAAAATCAGCCCCAGCATTTT. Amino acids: CASAPVGARGENQPQHF.

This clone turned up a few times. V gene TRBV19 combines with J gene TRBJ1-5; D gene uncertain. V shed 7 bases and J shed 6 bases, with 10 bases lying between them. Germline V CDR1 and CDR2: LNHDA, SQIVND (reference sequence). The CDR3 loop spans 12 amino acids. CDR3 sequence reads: CASNLGIQPQHF. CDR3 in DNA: TGTGCCAGTAATCTAGGCATTCAGCCCCAGCATTTT.

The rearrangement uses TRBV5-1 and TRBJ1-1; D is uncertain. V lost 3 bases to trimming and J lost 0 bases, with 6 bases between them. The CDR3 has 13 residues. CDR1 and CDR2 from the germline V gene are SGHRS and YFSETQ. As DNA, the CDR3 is TGCGCCAGCAGCTGGACTGTGAACACTGAAGCTTTCTTT. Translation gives CASSWTVNTEAFF.